The TCR beta chain under discussion was sequenced for a study of T cell responses to AZD1222 COVID-19 vaccine. This clone was counted a single time. The CDR3 contains 13 residues. Trimming left V 8 bases short and J 5 bases short, with 14 bases between. Germline CDR1 MDHEN, CDR2 SYDVKM. Sequenced by immunoSEQ multiplex PCR; TCRdb stores in-frame clones only, minus some. The sample lists about 120,000 clones; around 85% were seen once. The specimen was peripheral blood, collected on day 0 of MenACWY control vaccination. This TCR derives from an adult in good health. The rearrangement joins TRBV28 to TRBJ2-3; D may correspond to TRBD1 or TRBD2 (7 bases each). In DNA, the CDR3 is TGTGCCAGCGTCAGGGGGGGAGGAGATACGCAGTATTTT. It yields the protein CASVRGGGDTQYF.